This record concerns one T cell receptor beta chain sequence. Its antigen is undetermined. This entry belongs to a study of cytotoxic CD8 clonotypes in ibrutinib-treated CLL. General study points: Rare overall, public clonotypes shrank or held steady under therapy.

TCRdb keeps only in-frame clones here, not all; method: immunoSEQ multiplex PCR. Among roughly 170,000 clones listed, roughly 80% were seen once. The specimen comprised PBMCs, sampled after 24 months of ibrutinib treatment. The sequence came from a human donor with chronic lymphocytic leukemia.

CDR3 loop: CASSLELDSTDTQYF. The CDR3 nucleotides are TGTGCCAGCAGCTTAGAGCTGGACAGCACAGATACGCAGTATTTT. The rearrangement uses TRBV13 and TRBJ2-3; no reliable D call. V lost 1 base to trimming and J lost 0 bases, with 8 bases between them. Germline V gene lookup returns CDR1 PRHDT and CDR2 FYEKMQ (reference sequence). The CDR3 has 15 amino acids.